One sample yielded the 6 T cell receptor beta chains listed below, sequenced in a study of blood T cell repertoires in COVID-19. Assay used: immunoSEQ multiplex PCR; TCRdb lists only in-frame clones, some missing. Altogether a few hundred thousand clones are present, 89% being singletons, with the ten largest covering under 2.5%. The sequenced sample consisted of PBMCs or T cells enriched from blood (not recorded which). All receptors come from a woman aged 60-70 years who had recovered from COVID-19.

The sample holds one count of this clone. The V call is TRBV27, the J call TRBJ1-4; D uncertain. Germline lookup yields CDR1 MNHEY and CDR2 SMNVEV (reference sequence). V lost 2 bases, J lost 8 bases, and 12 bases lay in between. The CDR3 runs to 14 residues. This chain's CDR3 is CASSLRGVREKLFF. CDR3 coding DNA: TGTGCCAGCAGTTTACGGGGAGTGCGGGAAAAACTGTTTTTT.

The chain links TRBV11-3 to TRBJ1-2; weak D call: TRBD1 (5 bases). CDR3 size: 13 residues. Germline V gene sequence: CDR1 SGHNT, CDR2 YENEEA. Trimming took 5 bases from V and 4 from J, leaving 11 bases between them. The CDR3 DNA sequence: TGTGCCAGCAGCCCAGACAGTACCTATGGCTACACCTTC. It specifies CASSPDSTYGYTF.

The CDR3 protein is CASSQDQAGGSYGYTF. In DNA, the CDR3 is TGCGCCAGCAGCCAAGATCAGGCAGGGGGAAGCTATGGCTACACCTTC. The chain employs TRBV4-1 and TRBJ1-2; 7 bases map to TRBD1. The CDR3 has 16 residues. V shed 0 bases, J shed 4 bases, and the junction held 8 bases outside the gene matches. The germline V gene has CDR1 MGHRA and CDR2 YSYEKL.

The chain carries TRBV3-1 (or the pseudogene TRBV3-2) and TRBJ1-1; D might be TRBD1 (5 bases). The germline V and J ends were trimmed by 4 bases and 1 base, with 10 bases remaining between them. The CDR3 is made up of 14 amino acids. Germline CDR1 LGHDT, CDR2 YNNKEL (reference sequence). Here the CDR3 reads CASSRAGGNTEAFF. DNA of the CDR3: TGTGCCAGCAGCCGCGCCGGGGGGAACACTGAAGCTTTCTTT.

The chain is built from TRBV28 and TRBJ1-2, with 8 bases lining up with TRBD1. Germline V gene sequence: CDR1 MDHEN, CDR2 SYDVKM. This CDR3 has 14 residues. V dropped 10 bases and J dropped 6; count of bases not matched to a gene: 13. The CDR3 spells CAIGWTGFRDGYTF. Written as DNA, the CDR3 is TGTGCCATCGGCTGGACAGGGTTTCGTGATGGCTACACCTTC.

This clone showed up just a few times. CDR3 region: CASSISGYSYEQYF. In nucleotides, the CDR3 is TGTGCCAGTAGTATCTCAGGATACTCCTACGAGCAGTACTTC. The chain employs TRBV19 and TRBJ2-7; D remains ambiguous. The V gene lost 3 bases and the J gene lost 0 bases, with 9 bases spanning the gap. The germline V gene has CDR1 LNHDA and CDR2 SQIVND (reference sequence). CDR3 length: 14 amino acids.